In its sample, the clone carrying this T cell receptor beta chain was seen many times. The antigen is undetermined. This sample is part of a study of early T cells in non-severe SARS-CoV-2 infection. Turning to the study itself: Alpha and beta chains were unpaired, from unsorted whole-blood bulk RNA.

Germline V gives CDR1 SGHVS, CDR2 FQNEAQ. Trimming left V 5 bases short and J 4 bases short, with 6 bases between. This CDR3 has 12 amino acids. Study findings and constraints: VDJdb matching skewed toward anti-spike CD8 responses, missing private and CD4 specificities.

cDNA molecules, individually, were tagged with unique molecular identifiers. Using its own MiXCR run on the 5' RACE reads, TCRdb lists one record per CDR3 protein. The table has tens of thousands of distinct CDR3 sequences, 9.5% to 14% seen once; the top ten hold 1.7%. The rearrangement joins TRBV7-8 to TRBJ1-5, with D unclear. The source of this sequence is an adult who was a healthcare worker with PCR-confirmed SARS-CoV-2 infection or an uninfected control (not recorded which). Input material: whole blood. CDR3 coding DNA: TGTGCCAGCAGCGCCACTAATCAGCCCCAGCATTTT. It translates to CASSATNQPQHF.